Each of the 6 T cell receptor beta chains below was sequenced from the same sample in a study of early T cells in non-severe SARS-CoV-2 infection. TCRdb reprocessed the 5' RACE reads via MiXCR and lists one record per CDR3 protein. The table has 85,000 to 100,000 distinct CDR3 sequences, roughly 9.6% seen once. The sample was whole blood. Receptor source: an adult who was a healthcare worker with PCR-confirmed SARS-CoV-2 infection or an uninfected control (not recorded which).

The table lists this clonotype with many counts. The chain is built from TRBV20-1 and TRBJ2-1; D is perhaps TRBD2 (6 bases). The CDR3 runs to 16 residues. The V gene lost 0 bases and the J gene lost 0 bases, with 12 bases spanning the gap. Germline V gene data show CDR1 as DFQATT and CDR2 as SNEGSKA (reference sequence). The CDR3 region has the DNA TGCAGTGCTAGAGATCACGGGGGACGCTCCTACAATGAGCAGTTCTTC. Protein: CSARDHGGRSYNEQFF.

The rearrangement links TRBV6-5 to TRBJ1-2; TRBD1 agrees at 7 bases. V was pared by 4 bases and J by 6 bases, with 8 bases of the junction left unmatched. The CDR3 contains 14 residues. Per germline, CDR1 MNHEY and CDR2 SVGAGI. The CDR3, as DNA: TGTGCCAGCAGTTCTCAAGACAGGGTGGATGGCTACACCTTC. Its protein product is CASSSQDRVDGYTF.

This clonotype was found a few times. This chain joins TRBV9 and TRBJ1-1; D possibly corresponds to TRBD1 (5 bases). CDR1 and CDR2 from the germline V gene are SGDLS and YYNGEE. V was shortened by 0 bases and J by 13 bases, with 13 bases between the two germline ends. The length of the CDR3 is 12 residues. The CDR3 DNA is TGTGCCAGCAGCGTAGGAGAGGGGAGGGTTTTCTTT. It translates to CASSVGEGRVFF.

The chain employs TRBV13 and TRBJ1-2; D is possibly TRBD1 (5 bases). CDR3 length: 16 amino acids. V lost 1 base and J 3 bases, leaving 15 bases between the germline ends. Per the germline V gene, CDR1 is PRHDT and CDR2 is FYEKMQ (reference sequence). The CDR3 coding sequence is TGTGCCAGCAGCTTAGTGGGCGGAGACAGCTACTATGGCTACACCTTC. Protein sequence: CASSLVGGDSYYGYTF.

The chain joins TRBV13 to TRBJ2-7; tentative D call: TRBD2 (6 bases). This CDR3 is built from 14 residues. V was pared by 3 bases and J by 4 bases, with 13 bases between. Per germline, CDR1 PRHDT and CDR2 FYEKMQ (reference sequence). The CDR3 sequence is CASSFPGLNYEQYF. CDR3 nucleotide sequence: TGTGCCAGCAGCTTCCCGGGACTGAATTACGAGCAGTACTTC.

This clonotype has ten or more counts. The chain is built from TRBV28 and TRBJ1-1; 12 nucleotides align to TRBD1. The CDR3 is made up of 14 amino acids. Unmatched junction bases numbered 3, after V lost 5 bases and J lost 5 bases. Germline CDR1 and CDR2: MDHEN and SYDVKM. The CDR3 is CASSRDRGRTEAFF. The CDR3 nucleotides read TGTGCCAGCAGTAGGGACAGGGGGCGTACTGAAGCTTTCTTT.